This T cell receptor (beta chain) is drawn from a study of T cell repertoires in cytomegalovirus infection (dated by TCRdb to the late 2010s). Regarding the research as a whole: The HLA type of each donor mattered for the analysis, because public TCR beta signatures pointed to carriage of CMV infection along with the matching HLA type. Beyond this particular receptor, the publication reports: In both this cohort and an independent cohort of approximately 350 donors, the cumulative frequency of public TCR beta family members distinguished carriers of CMV infection plus the relevant HLA type. The ex vivo response was dominated by HLA-C-restricted CMV-specific TCR beta clonotypes, and the single most frequent clonotype in two of eight donors was supplied by these HLA-C-restricted clonotypes.

This clonotype was seen at least ten times. Its antigen is unknown. Within one base of it there is no much larger clone, and no base qualities were kept. The sample was run on an Illumina HiSeq 1500. In-frame beta chains were kept once TCRdb had trimmed the public reads at Q25 with fastp and called clones with MiXCR. Rows with one shared CDR3 protein collapse into an entry with the most common genes and DNA. The sample table contains about 140,000 distinct CDR3 sequences; only one count was recorded for roughly 6% of them. Roughly 17% of the sample is held by the ten biggest clonotypes. What was sequenced was PBMCs. The TCR originated in a human donor in good health (CMV status not recorded). Some clones in this sample may be carry-over from other donors' samples.

The DNA sequence follows: TGTGCCACCAGCAGAGATAAAGGGGGATGGAACAGAAAGGACACTGAAGCTTTCTTT. Its coded protein is CATSRDKGGWNRKDTEAFF. This chain is built from TRBV15 and TRBJ1-1, and possibly TRBD1, on 6 matching bases. The junction shows trimming of 0 bases on V and 3 bases on J, plus 23 bases between the germline ends. Inclusive of the bounding cysteine and phenylalanine, the CDR3 is 19 residues long. The DNA shown is the 57-base CDR3, in frame from base 1. Based on the germline V gene (reference sequence), the CDR1 and CDR2 sequences are LNHNV and YYDKDF.